The entry that follows covers one TCR beta chain sequence. Its target antigen remains unknown. No qualities accompany the bases; no much larger clone lies one base away. Libraries were built with the immunoSEQ multiplex PCR assay. In TCRdb, the immuneACCESS table is reduced to in-frame sequences with V and J assigned. These tables do not hold every clone; where another copy was compared, an unresolved V gene accounts for under half, and the others remain unexplained. The sample table holds more than 65,000 clones, of which 90% to 96% were seen once. The ten largest clones capture roughly 0.4% of the sample. These data come from a study of technical replicates of blood from a few donors (TCRdb year 2017). From the cysteine through the phenylalanine, the CDR3 covers 13 amino acids. Only CDR3 DNA is held: 39 bases, read in frame from base 1. CDR1 and CDR2 are drawn from the germline V gene (reference sequence): LNHDA, SQIVND. Trimming takes 11 bases off V and 4 bases off J; junction bases not matched to a gene: 8.

The chain couples TRBV19 to TRBJ2-1; TRBD2 agrees with 7 junctional bases. The receptor's source is a human donor in good health. The sequenced material came from T cells isolated from PBMCs. At the DNA level, the sequence is TGTGCCTCTGAAGCGGGGAGATACAATGAGCAGTTCTTC. It encodes CASEAGRYNEQFF. This CDR3, with the reference TRBV19 and TRBJ2-1 proteins standing in past its ends, gives the full variable domain DGGITQSPKYLFRKEGQNVTLSCEQNLNHDAMYWYRQDPGQGLRLIYYSQIVNDFQKGDIAEGYSVSREKKESFPLTVTSAQKNPTAFYLCASEAGRYNEQFFGPGTRLTVL.